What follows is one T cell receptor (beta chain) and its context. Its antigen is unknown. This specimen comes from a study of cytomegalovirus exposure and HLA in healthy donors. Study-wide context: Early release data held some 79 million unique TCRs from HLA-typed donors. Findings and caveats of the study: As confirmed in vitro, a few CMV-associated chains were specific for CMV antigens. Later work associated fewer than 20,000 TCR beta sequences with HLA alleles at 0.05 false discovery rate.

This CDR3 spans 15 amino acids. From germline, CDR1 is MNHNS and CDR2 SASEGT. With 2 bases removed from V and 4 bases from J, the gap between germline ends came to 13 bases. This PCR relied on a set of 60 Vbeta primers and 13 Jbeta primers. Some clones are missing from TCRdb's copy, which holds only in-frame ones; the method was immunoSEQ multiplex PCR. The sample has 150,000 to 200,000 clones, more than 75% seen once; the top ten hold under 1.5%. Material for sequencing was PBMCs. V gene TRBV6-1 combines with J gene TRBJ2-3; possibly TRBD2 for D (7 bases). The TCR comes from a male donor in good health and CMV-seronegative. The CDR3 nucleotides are TGTGCCAGCAGTGAACCTGGGGGGGCCGCAGATACGCAGTATTTT. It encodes CASSEPGGAADTQYF.